A selection of T cell receptor beta chains follows, all from one sample in a study of T cell responses to AZD1222 COVID-19 vaccine. Libraries were prepared by immunoSEQ multiplex PCR; TCRdb keeps only in-frame clonotypes and omits some of them. The repertoire includes 60,000 to 100,000 clones, about 91% of them detected once, and roughly 7% sits in the top ten. Sequenced material: peripheral blood, taken on day 0 of MenACWY control vaccination. The receptors here all came from an adult in good health. CDR3s leave out the opening cysteine and the closing phenylalanine or tryptophan.

j_gene	v_gene	CDR3aa
TRBJ2-7	TRBV28	ASGQGGRAYEQY
TRBJ2-5	TRBV2	ASSEAGGRGETQY
TRBJ2-3	TRBV5-1	ASSLNREGQDTQY
TRBJ2-7	TRBV7-2	ASSSIRDWSYEQY
TRBJ1-4	TRBV5-1	ASSVTGFDNEKLF
TRBJ2-5	TRBV7-2	ASSSQTLNGQTQY
TRBJ2-5	TRBV4-3	ASSQEASLSPQY
TRBJ2-5	TRBV11-2	ASSLEKETQY
TRBJ1-1	TRBV27	ASSFDPSHTGGNTEAF
TRBJ2-7	TRBV4-1	ASSQDRTPSSYEQY
TRBJ1-5	TRBV2	ASSPGQGSDSNQPQH
TRBJ2-3	TRBV29-1	SVEEWGSDTQY
TRBJ2-1	TRBV3-1/TRBV3-2	ASSPDRGWYNEQF
TRBJ1-5	TRBV10-3	AISDDRAVHQPQH